This is a list of T cell receptor beta chains from one sample in a study of T cell responses to AZD1222 COVID-19 vaccine. The data were produced by immunoSEQ multiplex PCR, yet TCRdb's version contains in-frame clones alone and is incomplete. The sample lists roughly 80,000 clones; just under 90% were seen once. Sequencing was performed on peripheral blood, taken on day 0 of AZD1222 vaccination. These receptors came from an adult in good health. The CDR3 runs from the conserved cysteine through the conserved F or W. Each record gives: V gene, J gene, CDR3 protein.

TRBV4-2	TRBJ1-1	CASSQETGTEAFF
TRBV11-2	TRBJ1-2	CASSLDGGVGYGYTF
TRBV28	TRBJ1-4	CASTQVLGEKLFF
TRBV4-3	TRBJ2-2	CASSQVLGVGTGELFF
TRBV5-1	TRBJ1-1	CASSPPGLMTEAFF
TRBV6-5	TRBJ2-3	CASHDRGGTDTQYF
TRBV12-5	TRBJ1-1	CASGDSTGAVAFF
TRBV28	TRBJ2-2	CASSKAGAGTGELFF
TRBV30	TRBJ2-1	CAWSRGGRGNEQFF
TRBV30	TRBJ1-3	CAWSKRNTIYF
TRBV30	TRBJ1-3	CAWSEDSTGNTIYF
TRBV5-1	TRBJ1-4	CASSWDASSNEKLFF
TRBV5-8	TRBJ1-2	CASSILSNYGYTF
TRBV10-2	TRBJ2-5	CASSPTGVQETQYF
TRBV2	TRBJ1-5	CASTPIDRASQPQHF
TRBV11-3	TRBJ1-6	CASSAGKSYNSPLHF
TRBV18	TRBJ1-5	CASSPRQGGDQPQHF
TRBV11-2	TRBJ2-7	CASSLARGTEQYF
TRBV28	TRBJ2-3	CASRGVPDTQYF
TRBV7-9	TRBJ2-2	CASREGQNTGELFF
TRBV29-1	TRBJ1-1	CSVERGLGTEAFF
TRBV25-1	TRBJ2-1	CASSEGQGGPVNEQFF
TRBV2	TRBJ2-2	CASSQRTSGGTNTGELFF
TRBV5-1	TRBJ2-7	CASSAETGSSYEQYF
TRBV19	TRBJ2-1	CASSPTSGAYNEQFF
TRBV7-3	TRBJ2-3	CASSQAQGLADTQYF
TRBV28	TRBJ1-2	CASSLPARGYTF
TRBV4-1	TRBJ1-1	CASSLGQGTEAFF
TRBV19	TRBJ1-2	CASSIVDVEGNNYGYTF
TRBV6-4	TRBJ2-3	CASSASGGADTQYF
TRBV6-5	TRBJ1-2	CASHQNANYGYTF
TRBV14	TRBJ1-4	CASSQLRDRGHKEKLFF
TRBV28	TRBJ1-3	CASSSRHSGNTIYF
TRBV3-1/TRBV3-2	TRBJ1-2	CASSQRDRAPYGYTF
TRBV7-9	TRBJ2-1	CASSLIRGVYNEQFF
TRBV7-2	TRBJ2-1	CASSLDGGYNEQFF
TRBV3-1/TRBV3-2	TRBJ1-1	CASSFTGRAFF
TRBV18	TRBJ1-2	CASSPSRGDYGYTF
TRBV9	TRBJ1-2	CASSYRTGGFGYTF
TRBV6-5	TRBJ1-1	CASSYSVGETNTEAFF
TRBV4-1	TRBJ1-4	CASSQVGTQTNEKLFF
TRBV5-1	TRBJ1-4	CASSPGTDGNEKLFF
TRBV5-1	TRBJ1-2	CASSVGEFYGYTF
TRBV10-1	TRBJ1-3	CASRKTGSGNTIYF
TRBV3-1/TRBV3-2	TRBJ2-3	CASSQKGATQYF
TRBV7-9	TRBJ1-1	CASSLARENTEAFF
TRBV2	TRBJ1-5	CASSEKGAVYSNQPQHF
TRBV25-1	TRBJ1-1	CASSYSGNTEAFF
TRBV12-3/TRBV12-4	TRBJ2-5	CASTGTSKETQYF
TRBV28	TRBJ1-5	CASSLRQVSSPQHF
TRBV28	TRBJ2-1	CASSTLNEQFF
TRBV11-3	TRBJ1-2	CASSLAPGGLYGYTF
TRBV18	TRBJ1-2	CASSPSQGAGGPYTF
TRBV12-3/TRBV12-4	TRBJ1-1	CASRRQGYTEAFF
TRBV27	TRBJ2-1	CASRKKLGGGLGYNEQFF